These T cell receptor beta chains were read from a single sample in a study of shared clonotypes between healthy human individuals. Sequenced by immunoSEQ multiplex PCR; TCRdb stores in-frame clones only, minus some. Among some 2.1 million clones listed, less than 95% were seen once. The specimen sequenced was naive CD8+ T cells sorted from blood. These receptors originate from a man aged 18 to 30 in good health. The CDR3 runs from the conserved cysteine through the conserved F or W. Each record gives: V gene, clone size, CDR3 length, CDR3 protein. The size of a clone is reported for some rows only, either as once, few or many, or as a class for expanded clones.

TRBV6-1 | . | 16 | CASSAWTAGGFDEQFF
TRBV6-5 | . | 15 | CASSYSRGGNTEAFF
TRBV9 | . | 16 | CASSVADRGAGNTIYF
TRBV6-6 | . | 14 | CASSYSGTDYEQYF
TRBV6-5 | . | 15 | CASSRETGTDQPQHF
TRBV28 | . | 14 | CASSLTGVDEKLFF
TRBV7-3 | . | 15 | CASSFQGAPDYGYTF
TRBV19 | . | 11 | CATQTGRGYTF
TRBV19 | . | 15 | CASSSSAGGGYEQYF
TRBV7-2 | . | 15 | CASSRTGGPNSPLHF
TRBV4-2 | . | 14 | CASSPRDTENTIYF
TRBV2 | . | 15 | CASGGQGAGNQPQHF
TRBV5-7 | . | 18 | CASSPSRPGRYGNQPQHF
TRBV11-2 | . | 13 | CASSGQSRTEAFF
TRBV4-3 | . | 15 | CASSQDPSDDNEQFF
TRBV11-3 | . | 14 | CASSRAGGGDEQFF
TRBV7-6 | once | 13 | CASSRVPNEKLFF
TRBV13 | . | 12 | CASSLEGQEQYF
TRBV28 | . | 16 | CASSFRRGVVNQPQHF
TRBV7-2 | . | 11 | CASSNRDTQYF
TRBV27 | . | 14 | CASSMRGGIYEQYF
TRBV4-1 | . | 13 | CASSQDHYSPLHF
TRBV13 | . | 13 | CASSLERSYEQYF
TRBV9 | . | 14 | CASSPPGLRYEQYF
TRBV9 | . | 18 | CASSGGSGSVSSYNEQFF
TRBV10-2 | . | 13 | CASGDGPNYGYTF
TRBV5-5 | . | 16 | CASSLSVRQYSYEQYF